This T cell receptor (beta chain) was identified in a study of spatial heterogeneity in lung cancer. Study as a whole: Each time, sequencing found more beta-chain sequences than alpha-chain sequences.

This clonotype was seen a handful of times. Its antigen is undetermined. Regarding time point: sample taken at primary tumor resection. The donors comprised some 72 untreated early-stage non-small cell lung cancer patients. No cell sorting; template was whole RNA from tumor, lung tissue or PBMC. One entry per CDR3 protein, called by TCRdb with MiXCR from the 5' RACE reads. The table shows 25,000 to 30,000 distinct CDR3 sequences, with just over 7% occurring only once. Overall study findings and caveats: The study found that expanded intratumoral alpha and beta TCR counts tracked tumor mutation counts. Expanded TCRs that were ubiquitous or regional had counts tracking ubiquitous and regional nonsynonymous mutations, respectively.

The receptor was isolated from a male donor with early-stage non-small cell lung cancer. Specimen: lung tumor tissue, collected at surgery.

The CDR3, as DNA: TGCAGCGTTGGGGACAGGAACCCCTATGGCTACACCTTC. The encoded protein is CSVGDRNPYGYTF. The rearrangement joins TRBV29-1 to TRBJ1-2; 8 positions agree with TRBD1. The CDR3 totals 13 residues. CDR1 SQVTM and CDR2 ANQGSEA come from the germline V gene. V was clipped by 4 bases and J by 4 bases; unmatched bases: 5.